Given below is one TCR beta chain in context. This same CDR3 is encoded by further DNA sequences in the sample. In the original processing: Researchers report that nucleated cell counts were estimated from reference gene primer amplification. Profiled with immunoSEQ multiplex PCR; TCRdb holds only in-frame clones, not every one. Clone size and V and J calls were adopted from that table, with D and trimming inferred from the DNA. In the table there are more than 200,000 clones, 70% to 90% of which are singletons. This record belongs to a study of blood T cell repertoires in COVID-19. Study background: From the United States, Italy and Spain came samples of acute and convalescent COVID-19. In each case, the material was cDNA or gDNA derived from T cells, B-cell-depleted T cells, or PBMCs.

The length of the CDR3 is 11 residues. Trimming shortened V by 6 bases and J by 7 bases, and 12 bases separated the two germline ends. Per the germline V gene, CDR1 is SQVTM and CDR2 is ANQGSEA. The origin of this receptor is a man older than 75 with acute or convalescent COVID-19. V gene TRBV29-1 combines with J gene TRBJ1-1; D not resolved. The specimen was peripheral blood. The CDR3 loop reads CSVGRGGEAFF. Here the CDR3 DNA reads TGCAGCGTGGGCCGGGGTGGTGAAGCTTTCTTT.